This entry lists 20 T cell receptor beta chains sequenced from one sample in a study of T-cell reconstitution after alpha-beta-depleted transplantation in children. TCRbeta library preparation incorporated unique molecular identifiers. TCRdb reprocessed the PCR reads via MiXCR and lists one record per CDR3 protein. The repertoire holds a few hundred thousand distinct CDR3 sequences, with 13% as singletons. Sample: PBMCs, mostly from graft donor cells, taken 360 days after TCRalphabeta/CD19-depleted stem cell transplant. These receptors were obtained from a male patient younger than 18 who had a stem cell transplant for acute myeloid leukemia, so the T cells may come from the graft donor.

This clonotype has just a few counts. CDR3 residues: CASSPRLGIRTDTQYF. The CDR3 coding sequence is TGTGCCAGCAGCCCCCGTTTGGGGATCCGCACAGATACGCAGTATTTT. The gene calls are TRBV7-8 and TRBJ2-3, with unresolved D. The length of the CDR3 is 16 residues. CDR1 is SGHVS, CDR2 FQNEAQ, per germline. Trimming left V 5 bases short and J 1 base short, with 16 bases between.

The chain employs TRBV20-1 and TRBJ2-3; 9 nucleotides agree with TRBD2. The V gene's germline CDR1 is DFQATT and CDR2 SNEGSKA (reference sequence). The ends lost 0 bases at V and 1 base at J; junction bases unmatched: 11. The CDR3 spans 18 residues. The CDR3 nucleotides are TGCAGTGCTAGAGATTTCGCCCCGAAGCGGGGGGGCACAGATACGCAGTATTTT. Residues: CSARDFAPKRGGTDTQYF.

In this sample, this clonotype turned up many times. The chain links TRBV5-1 to TRBJ1-1, with D maybe TRBD1 (5 bases). The CDR3 covers 14 residues. V lost 1 base to trimming and J lost 11 bases, with 18 bases between them. Germline V gene sequence: CDR1 SGHRS, CDR2 YFSETQ. In DNA form, the CDR3 reads TGCGCCAGCAGCTTGCAGGGTAGATTGGAGTTTGCTTTCTTT. Amino acids: CASSLQGRLEFAFF.

The chain carries TRBV18 and TRBJ2-6; D gene unclear. The germline V gene encodes CDR1 KGHSH and CDR2 LQKENI. V shed 6 bases and J shed 0 bases, with 12 bases lying between them. The CDR3 loop spans 16 amino acids. This CDR3 is CASSHPVPSGANVLTF. CDR3 nucleotides: TGTGCCAGCTCGCACCCGGTTCCCTCTGGGGCCAACGTCCTGACTTTC.

The genes are TRBV6-5 and TRBJ2-3; 8 positions match TRBD1. Trimming removed 0 bases from V and 5 bases from J; junction bases left unmatched: 7. Germline V lookup: CDR1 MNHEY, CDR2 SVGAGI. This CDR3 has 16 amino acids. The chain's CDR3 is CASSYSPGGFLDTQYF. CDR3 in DNA: TGTGCCAGCAGTTACTCGCCAGGGGGCTTTTTAGATACGCAGTATTTT.

The gene calls are TRBV28 and TRBJ2-7, with 7 bases fitting TRBD2. The V segment lost 5 bases and the J segment 3 bases; nucleotides outside the gene matches: 13. From germline, CDR1 is MDHEN and CDR2 SYDVKM. CDR3 size: 16 residues. The CDR3, as DNA: TGTGCCAGCAGTCCAATCTTCCGGGACTACCGCTACGAGCAGTACTTC. Translated, it gives CASSPIFRDYRYEQYF.

This clonotype was seen a handful of times. CDR3 region: CASTPDGTNEKLFF. For the CDR3, the DNA is TGTGCCAGCACCCCGGACGGAACGAATGAAAAACTGTTTTTT. V usage is TRBV6-2 or TRBV6-3 and J usage is TRBJ1-4, with D uncertain. CDR3 length equals 14 residues. Germline CDR1 and CDR2: MNHEY and SVGEGT. Trimming took off 7 bases at V and 5 bases at J, with 14 bases between the two ends.

The chain couples TRBV7-9 to TRBJ1-1, with D tentatively TRBD1 (5 bases). The CDR3 length is 16 residues. V lost 2 bases to trimming and J lost 4 bases, with 17 bases between them. Germline assignment: CDR1 SEHNR and CDR2 FQNEAQ (reference sequence). In DNA form, the CDR3 reads TGTGCCAGCAGCTTAAGGGACCGTAGGTATAGCACTGAAGCTTTCTTT. Its protein is CASSLRDRRYSTEAFF.

The V and J genes are TRBV9 and TRBJ2-3; D gene unclear. The V end lost 0 bases, the J end lost 3 bases, and 11 bases lay between the germline ends. The germline gives CDR1 SGDLS, CDR2 YYNGEE. The CDR3 contains 15 residues. CDR3 DNA sequence: TGTGCCAGCAGCGTAGACGGCGCGTCGACAGATACGCAGTATTTT. Protein sequence: CASSVDGASTDTQYF.

In its sample, this clonotype was seen many times. The V gene is TRBV29-1, the J gene TRBJ2-1; tentatively, D is TRBD2 (5 bases). The germline CDR1 and CDR2 sequences are SQVTM and ANQGSEA. Trimming left V 3 bases short and J 0 bases short, with 12 bases between. CDR3 size: 15 residues. This chain's CDR3 is CSVELASSSYNEQFF. The CDR3 bases are TGCAGCGTTGAGCTAGCCTCTAGCTCCTACAATGAGCAGTTCTTC.

This clonotype was observed a few times. J is TRBJ1-5 and V is TRBV29-1; TRBD1 matches 10 bases. Unmatched junction bases numbered 16, after V lost 7 bases and J lost 7 bases. The CDR3 loop spans 16 amino acids. CDR1 and CDR2 (germline): SQVTM, ANQGSEA. The CDR3 spells CSDPGQGRSRRQPQHF. For the CDR3, the DNA is TGCAGCGACCCGGGACAGGGGAGAAGTAGGCGCCAGCCCCAGCATTTT.

The genes are TRBV12-3 or TRBV12-4 and TRBJ2-2, with 10 bases identical to TRBD2. The trim removed 8 bases at V and 4 bases at J, leaving 13 bases unmatched. The CDR3 is 17 amino acids. CDR3 in DNA: TGTGCCAGCCCTGGGCTAGCGGGAGAACGGGGCACCGGGGAGCTGTTTTTT. Residues: CASPGLAGERGTGELFF.

This clonotype came up many times. This chain connects TRBV28 to TRBJ1-1; no definite D call. The CDR3 totals 14 residues. CDR1 is MDHEN, CDR2 SYDVKM, per germline. The germline V and J ends were trimmed by 5 bases and 5 bases, with 15 bases remaining between them. CDR3 in DNA: TGTGCCAGCAGTCGGGGATCATCGATGACTGAAGCTTTCTTT. Translating it yields CASSRGSSMTEAFF.

The chain joins TRBV29-1 to TRBJ2-7; tentatively, D is TRBD2 (6 bases). With 4 bases removed from V and 5 bases from J, the gap between germline ends came to 18 bases. Germline CDR1 SQVTM, CDR2 ANQGSEA. The CDR3 is 14 amino acids. This CDR3 reads CSVAARRGYNEQYF. DNA for the CDR3: TGCAGCGTTGCCGCCCGGAGGGGATATAACGAGCAGTACTTC.

This clonotype was recorded at least ten times. The genes are TRBV28 and TRBJ2-3, with 9 bases that match TRBD1. Germline V CDR1 and CDR2: MDHEN, SYDVKM. Trimming cost V 5 bases and J 7 bases; bases outside gene matches: 10. This CDR3 is built from 15 residues. The CDR3 here is CASSGPGTGLNTQYF. DNA for the CDR3: TGTGCCAGCAGTGGACCCGGGACAGGGCTAAATACGCAGTATTTT.

The chain has TRBV12-3 or TRBV12-4 and TRBJ2-3; TRBD2 is a possible D gene (5 bases). The length of the CDR3 is 16 residues. Trimming pared 6 bases from V and 3 bases from J, leaving 19 bases between. Here the CDR3 reads CASSRTPLMRTDTQYF. CDR3 in DNA: TGTGCCAGCAGCCGGACTCCGTTGATGCGGACAGATACGCAGTATTTT.

This clonotype was counted ten times or more. This chain links TRBV7-2 with TRBJ2-7, with D possibly matching TRBD1 (6 bases). Germline CDR1 is SGHTA and CDR2 is FQGNSA. The CDR3 consists of 16 residues. The V end was cut by 4 bases, the J end by 0 bases, with 16 bases between. CDR3 DNA: TGTGCCAGCAGCTCGGGACATCCAACTATCTCCTACGAGCAGTACTTC. Encoded protein: CASSSGHPTISYEQYF.

The sample holds many counts of this clonotype. The rearrangement links TRBV28 to TRBJ2-1, with 7 bases that match TRBD2. V trimming: 4 bases; J trimming: 7 bases; junction bases outside the gene matches: 7. This CDR3 is built from 14 residues. Per the germline V gene, CDR1 is MDHEN and CDR2 is SYDVKM. In nucleotides, the CDR3 is TGTGCCAGCAGTTCGCGACTAGCCCTAAATGAGCAGTTCTTC. The encoded protein is CASSSRLALNEQFF. The full variable domain, completed using reference TRBV28 and TRBJ2-1, is DVKVTQSSRYLVKRTGEKVFLECVQDMDHENMFWYRQDPGLGLRLIYFSYDVKMKEKGDIPEGYSVSREKKERFSLILESASTNQTSMYLCASSSRLALNEQFFGPGTRLTVL.

In this sample, this clonotype turned up many times. The V call is TRBV14, the J call TRBJ2-1; 15 nucleotides match TRBD2. Per the germline V gene, CDR1 is SGHDN and CDR2 is FVKESK. The V and J ends lost 3 bases and 7 bases, in that order; junction bases with no gene match: 13. The CDR3 length is 19 residues. The CDR3 here is CASSQLFPGLAGGRNEQFF. The CDR3 bases are TGTGCCAGCAGCCAGCTTTTTCCGGGACTAGCGGGAGGTAGGAATGAGCAGTTCTTC.

This clonotype was detected only a few times. The V and J genes are TRBV6-2 or TRBV6-3 and TRBJ2-3; possible D gene TRBD2, 7 bases. The CDR3 covers 13 residues. The V end lost 6 bases, the J end lost 10 bases, and 17 bases lay between the germline ends. Germline CDR1 and CDR2: MNHEY and SVGEGT. The CDR3 sequence is CASSFGLGGAQYF. CDR3 sequence (DNA): TGTGCCAGCAGCTTCGGACTAGGGGGTGCGCAGTATTTT.